Sequencing of this TCR beta chain was carried out in a study of shared clonotypes between healthy human individuals. Study summary: Donors, aged 18 to 49, were a couple of women and a few men. Study-wide results and caveats: Clonotypes which were not shared had lower generation probabilities than clonotypes that all four donors shared. Generally, naive subsets (rather than memory subsets) showed larger estimated richness.

Original processing methods: Filtering differed since immunoSEQ provided only junctions, with no quality scores. Here immunoSEQ multiplex PCR was the method, and the copy in TCRdb shows in-frame clones only, minus some. V and J calls and clone size follow that table, whereas D and trimming were derived from the DNA. The data contain around 2.1 million clones, almost 96% of them singletons. Comments on this clone: Its target is unknown.

This receptor was obtained from a man in his late teens or twenties in good health. Sequencing was performed on naive CD4+ T cells sorted from blood. Subset of the sample: CD45RA+ positively selected.

As DNA, the CDR3 is TGTGCCAGCAGGGTTCCCGCCGGAGGCGATGGCTACACCTTC. This codes for CASRVPAGGDGYTF. The chain carries TRBV28 and TRBJ1-2; D is unclear. This CDR3 comprises 14 residues. Germline V gene lookup returns CDR1 MDHEN and CDR2 SYDVKM. The V end was cut by 6 bases, the J end by 6 bases, with 17 bases between.